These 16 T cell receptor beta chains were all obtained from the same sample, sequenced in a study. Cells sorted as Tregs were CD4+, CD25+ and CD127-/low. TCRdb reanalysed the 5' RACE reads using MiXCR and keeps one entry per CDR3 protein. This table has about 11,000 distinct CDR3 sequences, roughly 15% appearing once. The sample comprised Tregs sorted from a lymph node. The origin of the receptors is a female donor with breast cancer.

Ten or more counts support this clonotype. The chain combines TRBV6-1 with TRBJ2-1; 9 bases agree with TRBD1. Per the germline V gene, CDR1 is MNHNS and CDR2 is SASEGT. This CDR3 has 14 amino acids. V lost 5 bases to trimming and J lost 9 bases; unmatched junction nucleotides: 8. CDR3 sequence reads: CASSLDRGGSEQFF. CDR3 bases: TGTGCCAGCAGTCTCGACAGGGGGGGGAGTGAGCAGTTCTTC.

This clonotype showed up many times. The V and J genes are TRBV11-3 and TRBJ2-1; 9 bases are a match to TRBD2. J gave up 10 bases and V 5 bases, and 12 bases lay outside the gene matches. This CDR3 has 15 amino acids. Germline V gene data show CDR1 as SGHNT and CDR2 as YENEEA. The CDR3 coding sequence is TGTGCCAGCAGCAAAAGGGGCGGGGGGGCCGACGAGCAGTTCTTC. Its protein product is CASSKRGGGADEQFF.

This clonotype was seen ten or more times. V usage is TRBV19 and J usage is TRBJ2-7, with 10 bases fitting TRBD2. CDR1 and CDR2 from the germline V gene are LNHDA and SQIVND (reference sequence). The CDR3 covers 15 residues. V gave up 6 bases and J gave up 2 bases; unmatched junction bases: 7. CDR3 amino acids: CASSPEAGGTYEQYF. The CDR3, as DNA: TGTGCCAGTAGCCCCGAAGCGGGAGGGACCTACGAGCAGTACTTC.

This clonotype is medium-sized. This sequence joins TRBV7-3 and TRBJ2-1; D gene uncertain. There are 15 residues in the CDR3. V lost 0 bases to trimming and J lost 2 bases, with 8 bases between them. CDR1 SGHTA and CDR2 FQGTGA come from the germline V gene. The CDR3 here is CASSLTVYPYNEQFF. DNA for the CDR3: TGTGCCAGCAGCTTAACAGTCTACCCCTACAATGAGCAGTTCTTC.

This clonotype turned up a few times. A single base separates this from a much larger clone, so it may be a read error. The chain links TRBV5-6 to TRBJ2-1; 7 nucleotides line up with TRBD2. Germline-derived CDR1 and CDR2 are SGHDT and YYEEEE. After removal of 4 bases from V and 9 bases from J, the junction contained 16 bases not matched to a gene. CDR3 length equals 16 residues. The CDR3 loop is CASSPAHPGGHSEQFF. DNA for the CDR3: TGTGCCAGCAGCCCGGCTCATCCGGGAGGTCACAGTGAGCAGTTCTTC. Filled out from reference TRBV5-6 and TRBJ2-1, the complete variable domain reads DAGVTQSPTHLIKTRGQQVTLRCSPKSGHDTVSWYQQALGQGPQFIFQYYEEEERQRGNFPDRFSGHQFPNYSSELNVNALLLGDSALYLCASSPAHPGGHSEQFFGPGTRLTVL.

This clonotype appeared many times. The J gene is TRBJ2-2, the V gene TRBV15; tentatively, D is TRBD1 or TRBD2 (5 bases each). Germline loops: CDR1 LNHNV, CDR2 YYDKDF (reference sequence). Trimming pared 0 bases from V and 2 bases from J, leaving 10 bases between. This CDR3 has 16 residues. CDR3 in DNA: TGTGCCACCAGCAGAGAATGGGACGTAAACACCGGGGAGCTGTTTTTT. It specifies CATSREWDVNTGELFF.

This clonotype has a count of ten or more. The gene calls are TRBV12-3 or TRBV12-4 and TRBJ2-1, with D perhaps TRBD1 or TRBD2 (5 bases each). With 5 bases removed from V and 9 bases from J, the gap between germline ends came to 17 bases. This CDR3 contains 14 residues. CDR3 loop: CASSLGASTGEQFF. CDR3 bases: TGTGCCAGCAGTCTAGGGGCTAGCACCGGTGAGCAGTTCTTC.

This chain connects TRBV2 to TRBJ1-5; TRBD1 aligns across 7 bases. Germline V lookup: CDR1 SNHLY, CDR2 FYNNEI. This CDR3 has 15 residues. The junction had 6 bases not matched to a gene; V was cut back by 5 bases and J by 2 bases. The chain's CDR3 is CASSRQGGGNQPQHF. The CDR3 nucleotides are TGTGCCAGCAGTCGACAGGGAGGGGGCAATCAGCCCCAGCATTTT.

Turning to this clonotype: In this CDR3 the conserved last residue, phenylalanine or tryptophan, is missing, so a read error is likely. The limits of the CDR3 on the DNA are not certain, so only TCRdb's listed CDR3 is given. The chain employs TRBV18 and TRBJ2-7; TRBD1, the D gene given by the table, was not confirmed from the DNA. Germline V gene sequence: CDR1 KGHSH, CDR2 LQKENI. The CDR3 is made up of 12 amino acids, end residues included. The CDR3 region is CASSAGTSEQHL.

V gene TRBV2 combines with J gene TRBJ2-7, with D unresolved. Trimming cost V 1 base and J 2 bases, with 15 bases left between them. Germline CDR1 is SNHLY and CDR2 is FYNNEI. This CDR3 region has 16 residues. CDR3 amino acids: CASSEGSVSATYEQYF. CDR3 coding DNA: TGTGCCAGCAGTGAAGGTTCTGTCTCGGCAACCTACGAGCAGTACTTC.

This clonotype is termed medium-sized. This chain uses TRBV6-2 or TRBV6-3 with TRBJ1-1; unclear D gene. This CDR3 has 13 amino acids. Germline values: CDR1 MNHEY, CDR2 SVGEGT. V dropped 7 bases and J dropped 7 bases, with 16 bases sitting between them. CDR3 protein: CASTGLGYGEAFF. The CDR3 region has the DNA TGTGCCAGCACCGGCCTTGGGTACGGTGAAGCTTTCTTT.

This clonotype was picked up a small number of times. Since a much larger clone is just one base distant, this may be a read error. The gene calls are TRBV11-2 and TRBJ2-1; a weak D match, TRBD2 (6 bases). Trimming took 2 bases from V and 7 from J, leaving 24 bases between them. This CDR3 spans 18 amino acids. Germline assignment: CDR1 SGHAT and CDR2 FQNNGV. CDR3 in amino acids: CASSLLIWAIGSLNEQFF. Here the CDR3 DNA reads TGTGCCAGCAGCTTATTGATTTGGGCTATCGGGAGTCTGAATGAGCAGTTCTTC.

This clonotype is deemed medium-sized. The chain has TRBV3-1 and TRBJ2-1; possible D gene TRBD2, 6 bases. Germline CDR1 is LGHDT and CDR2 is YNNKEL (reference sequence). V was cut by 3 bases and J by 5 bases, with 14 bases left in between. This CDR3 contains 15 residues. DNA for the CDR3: TGTGCCAGCAGCCATCTAAGCGGGTGGGACAATGAGCAGTTCTTC. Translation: CASSHLSGWDNEQFF.

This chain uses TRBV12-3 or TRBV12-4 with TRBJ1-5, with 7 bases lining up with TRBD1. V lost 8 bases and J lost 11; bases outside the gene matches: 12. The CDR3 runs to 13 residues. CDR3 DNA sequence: TGTGCCAGCCGGCGGGGCTTTGGGACAGCCCAGCATTTT. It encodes CASRRGFGTAQHF.

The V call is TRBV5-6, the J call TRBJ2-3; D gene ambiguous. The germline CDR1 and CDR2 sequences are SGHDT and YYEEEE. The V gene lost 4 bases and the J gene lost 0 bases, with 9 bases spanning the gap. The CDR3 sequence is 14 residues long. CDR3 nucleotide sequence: TGTGCCAGCAGCCCTCTCAAGAGCACAGATACGCAGTATTTT. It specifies CASSPLKSTDTQYF.

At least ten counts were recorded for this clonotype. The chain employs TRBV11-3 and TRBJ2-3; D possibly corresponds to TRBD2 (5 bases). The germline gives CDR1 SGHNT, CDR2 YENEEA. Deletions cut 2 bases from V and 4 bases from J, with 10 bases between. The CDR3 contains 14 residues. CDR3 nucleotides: TGTGCCAGCAGCTTACTTGGGAGCCCAGATACGCAGTATTTT. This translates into CASSLLGSPDTQYF.